The entry below describes one T cell receptor (beta chain). This specimen comes from a study of blood T cell repertoires in COVID-19. Study overall: The United States, Italy and Spain supplied acute and convalescent COVID-19 samples. Nucleic acid was either cDNA or gDNA, and it came from T cells, B-cell-depleted T cells, or PBMCs.

The repertoire was sequenced with immunoSEQ multiplex PCR; TCRdb's copy has only in-frame clones and lacks some. Seen here are around 150,000 clones, less than 90% observed once, and the top ten hold about 2.5%. The CDR3 has 15 amino acids. CDR1 is MNHEY and CDR2 is SMNVEV in the germline V gene (reference sequence). Losses at the gene ends were 3 bases for V and 0 bases for J; bases not matched to a gene: 2. The sample consisted of peripheral blood. This sequence was found in a human donor with COVID-19, enrolled during active disease. The donor label of this sample is uncertain. The chain carries TRBV27 and TRBJ2-7; 10 bases align to TRBD1. For the CDR3, the DNA is TGTGCCAGCAGTTTCCGGGACAGGGGCTCCTACGAGCAGTACTTC. Translating it yields CASSFRDRGSYEQYF.